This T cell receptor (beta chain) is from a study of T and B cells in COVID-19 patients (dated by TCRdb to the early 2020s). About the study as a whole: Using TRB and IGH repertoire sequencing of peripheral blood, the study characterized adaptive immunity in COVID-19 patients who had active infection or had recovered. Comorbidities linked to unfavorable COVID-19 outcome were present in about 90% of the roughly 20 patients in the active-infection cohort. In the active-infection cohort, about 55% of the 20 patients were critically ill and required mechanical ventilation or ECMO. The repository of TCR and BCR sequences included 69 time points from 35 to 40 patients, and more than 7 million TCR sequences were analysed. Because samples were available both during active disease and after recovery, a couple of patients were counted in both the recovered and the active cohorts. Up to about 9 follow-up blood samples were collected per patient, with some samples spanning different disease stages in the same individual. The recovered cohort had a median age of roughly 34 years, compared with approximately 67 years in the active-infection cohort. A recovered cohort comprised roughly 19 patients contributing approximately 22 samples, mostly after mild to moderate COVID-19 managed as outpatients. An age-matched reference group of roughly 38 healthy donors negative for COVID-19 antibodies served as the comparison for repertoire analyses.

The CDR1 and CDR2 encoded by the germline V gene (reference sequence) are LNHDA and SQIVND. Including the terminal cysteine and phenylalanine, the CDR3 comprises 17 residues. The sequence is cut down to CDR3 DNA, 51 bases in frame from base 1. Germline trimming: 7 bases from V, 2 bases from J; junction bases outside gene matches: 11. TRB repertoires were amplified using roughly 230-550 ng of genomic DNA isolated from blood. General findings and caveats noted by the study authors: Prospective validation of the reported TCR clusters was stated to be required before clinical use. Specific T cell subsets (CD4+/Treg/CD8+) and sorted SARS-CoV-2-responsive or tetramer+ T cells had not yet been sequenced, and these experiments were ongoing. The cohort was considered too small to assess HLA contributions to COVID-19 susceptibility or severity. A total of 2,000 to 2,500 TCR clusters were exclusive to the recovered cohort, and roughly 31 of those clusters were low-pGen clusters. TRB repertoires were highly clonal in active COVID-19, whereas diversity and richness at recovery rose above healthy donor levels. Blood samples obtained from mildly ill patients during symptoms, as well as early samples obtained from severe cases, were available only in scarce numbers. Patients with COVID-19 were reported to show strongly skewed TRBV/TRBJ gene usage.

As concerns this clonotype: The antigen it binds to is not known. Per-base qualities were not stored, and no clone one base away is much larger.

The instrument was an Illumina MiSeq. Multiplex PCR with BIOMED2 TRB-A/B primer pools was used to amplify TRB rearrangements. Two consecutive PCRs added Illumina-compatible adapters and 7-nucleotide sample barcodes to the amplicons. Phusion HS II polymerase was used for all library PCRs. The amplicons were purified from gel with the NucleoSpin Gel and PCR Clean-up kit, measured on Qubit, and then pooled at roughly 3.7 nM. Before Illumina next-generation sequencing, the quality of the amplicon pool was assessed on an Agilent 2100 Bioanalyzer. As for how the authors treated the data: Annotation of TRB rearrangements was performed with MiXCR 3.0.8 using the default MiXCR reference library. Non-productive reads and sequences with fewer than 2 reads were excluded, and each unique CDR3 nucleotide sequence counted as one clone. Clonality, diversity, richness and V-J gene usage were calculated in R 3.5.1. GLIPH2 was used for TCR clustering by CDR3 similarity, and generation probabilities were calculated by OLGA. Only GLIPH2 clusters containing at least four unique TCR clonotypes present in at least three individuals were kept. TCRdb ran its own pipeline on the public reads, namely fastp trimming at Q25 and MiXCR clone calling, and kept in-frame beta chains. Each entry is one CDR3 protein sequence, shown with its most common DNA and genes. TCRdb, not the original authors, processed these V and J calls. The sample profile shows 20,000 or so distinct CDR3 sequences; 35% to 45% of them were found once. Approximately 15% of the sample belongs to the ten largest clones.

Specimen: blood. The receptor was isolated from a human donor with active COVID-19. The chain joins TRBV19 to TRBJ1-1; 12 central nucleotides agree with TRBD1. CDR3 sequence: CASTVGTGGTRNTEAFF. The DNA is TGTGCCAGTACCGTAGGGACAGGGGGCACGAGAAACACTGAAGCTTTCTTT.